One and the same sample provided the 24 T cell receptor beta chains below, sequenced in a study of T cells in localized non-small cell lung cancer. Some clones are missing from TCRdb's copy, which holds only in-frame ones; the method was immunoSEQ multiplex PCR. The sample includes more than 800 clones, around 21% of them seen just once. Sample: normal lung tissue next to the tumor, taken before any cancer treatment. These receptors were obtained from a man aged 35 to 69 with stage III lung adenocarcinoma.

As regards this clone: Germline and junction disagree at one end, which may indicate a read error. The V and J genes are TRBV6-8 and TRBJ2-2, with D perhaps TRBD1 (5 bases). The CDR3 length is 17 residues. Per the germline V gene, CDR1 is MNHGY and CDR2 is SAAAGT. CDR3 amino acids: CASSYSPATANTGELFF. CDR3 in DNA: TGTGCCAGCAGCTACTCCCCCGCGACAGCGAACACCGGGGAGCTGTTTTTT.

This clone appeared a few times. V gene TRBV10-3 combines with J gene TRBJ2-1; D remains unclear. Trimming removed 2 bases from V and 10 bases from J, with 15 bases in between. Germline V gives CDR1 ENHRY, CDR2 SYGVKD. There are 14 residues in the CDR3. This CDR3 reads CAISEGLGDREQFF. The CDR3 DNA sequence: TGTGCCATCAGTGAGGGCCTTGGAGATAGAGAGCAGTTCTTC.

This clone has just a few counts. As DNA, the CDR3 is TGTGCCATCAGTGAGTCAGCGGGGGGGTACGAGCAGTACTTC. As protein: CAISESAGGYEQYF. The rearrangement links TRBV10-3 to TRBJ2-7; 10 nucleotides agree with TRBD2. The germline V gene encodes CDR1 ENHRY and CDR2 SYGVKD. This CDR3 has 14 residues. J gave up 4 bases and V 0 bases, and 0 bases lay outside the gene matches.

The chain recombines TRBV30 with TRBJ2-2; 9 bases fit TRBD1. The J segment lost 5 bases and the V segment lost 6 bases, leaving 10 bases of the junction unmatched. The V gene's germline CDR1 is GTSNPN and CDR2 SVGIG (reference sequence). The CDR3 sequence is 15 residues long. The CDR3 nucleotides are TGTGCCTGCTCTCACCGGGACAGGGTAACCGGGGAGCTGTTTTTT. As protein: CACSHRDRVTGELFF.

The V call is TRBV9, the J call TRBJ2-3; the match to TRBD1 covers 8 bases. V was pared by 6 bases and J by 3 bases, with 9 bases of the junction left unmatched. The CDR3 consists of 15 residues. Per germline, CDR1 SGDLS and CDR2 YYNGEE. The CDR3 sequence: CASTDSGGLTDTQYF. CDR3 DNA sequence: TGTGCCAGCACGGATTCAGGGGGCTTGACAGATACGCAGTATTTT.

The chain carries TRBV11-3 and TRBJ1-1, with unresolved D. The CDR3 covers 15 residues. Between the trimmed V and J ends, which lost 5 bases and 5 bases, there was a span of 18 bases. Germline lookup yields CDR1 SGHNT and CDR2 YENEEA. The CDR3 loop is CASSRGTLSGTEAFF. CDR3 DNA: TGTGCCAGCAGCCGGGGAACTCTTTCCGGGACTGAAGCTTTCTTT.

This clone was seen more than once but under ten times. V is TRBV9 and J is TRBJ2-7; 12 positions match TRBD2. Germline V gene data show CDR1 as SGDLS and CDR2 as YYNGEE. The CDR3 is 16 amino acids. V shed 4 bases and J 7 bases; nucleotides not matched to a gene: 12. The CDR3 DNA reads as TGTGCCAGCAGCCCTCGGACTAGCGGGGACCTGTCTGAGCAGTACTTC. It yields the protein CASSPRTSGDLSEQYF.

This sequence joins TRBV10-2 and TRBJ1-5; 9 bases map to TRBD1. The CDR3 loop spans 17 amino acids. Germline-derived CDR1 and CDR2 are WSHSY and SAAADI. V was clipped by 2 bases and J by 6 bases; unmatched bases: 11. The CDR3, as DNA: TGCGCCAGCAGTGAGGGAGGGACAGGGAGGTTTAGTCAGCCCCAGCATTTT. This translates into CASSEGGTGRFSQPQHF.

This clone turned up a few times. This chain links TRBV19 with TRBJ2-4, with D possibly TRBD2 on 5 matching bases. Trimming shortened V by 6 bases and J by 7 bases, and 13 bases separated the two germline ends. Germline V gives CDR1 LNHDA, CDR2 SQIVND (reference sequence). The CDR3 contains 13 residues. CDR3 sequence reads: CASRLAGENIQYF. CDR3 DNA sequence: TGTGCCAGTAGATTGGCCGGGGAGAACATTCAGTACTTC. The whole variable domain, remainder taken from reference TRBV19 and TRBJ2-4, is DGGITQSPKYLFRKEGQNVTLSCEQNLNHDAMYWYRQDPGQGLRLIYYSQIVNDFQKGDIAEGYSVSREKKESFPLTVTSAQKNPTAFYLCASRLAGENIQYFGAGTRLSVL.

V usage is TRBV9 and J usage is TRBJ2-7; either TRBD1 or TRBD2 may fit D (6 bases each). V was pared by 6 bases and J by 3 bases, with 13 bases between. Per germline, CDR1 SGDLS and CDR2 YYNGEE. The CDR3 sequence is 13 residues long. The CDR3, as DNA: TGTGCCAGCATCGGGGGCATCGGCTACGAGCAGTACTTC. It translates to CASIGGIGYEQYF.

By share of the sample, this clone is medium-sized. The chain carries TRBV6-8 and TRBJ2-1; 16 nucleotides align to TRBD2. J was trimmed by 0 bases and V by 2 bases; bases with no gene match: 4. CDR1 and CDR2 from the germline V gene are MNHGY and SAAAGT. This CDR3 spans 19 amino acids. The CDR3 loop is CASSYGTSGGESSYNEQFF. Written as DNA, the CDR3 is TGTGCCAGCAGTTACGGGACTAGCGGGGGGGAAAGCTCCTACAATGAGCAGTTCTTC.

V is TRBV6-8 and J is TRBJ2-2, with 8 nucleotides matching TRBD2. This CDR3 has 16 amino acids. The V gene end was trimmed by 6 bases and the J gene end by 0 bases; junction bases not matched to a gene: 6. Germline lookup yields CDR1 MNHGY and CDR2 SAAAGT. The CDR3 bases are TGTGCCAGCAGAGCTCCGGGACTAGCGAACACCGGGGAGCTGTTTTTT. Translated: CASRAPGLANTGELFF.

For the CDR3, the DNA is TGTGCCAGCAAGCGGACAGCCCAGAACACCGGGGAGCTGTTTTTT. Translated: CASKRTAQNTGELFF. The J gene is TRBJ2-2, the V gene TRBV6-8; a possible D gene is TRBD1 (6 bases). CDR1 MNHGY and CDR2 SAAAGT come from the germline V gene. V was trimmed by 7 bases and J by 1 base, leaving 13 bases between them. There are 15 residues in the CDR3.

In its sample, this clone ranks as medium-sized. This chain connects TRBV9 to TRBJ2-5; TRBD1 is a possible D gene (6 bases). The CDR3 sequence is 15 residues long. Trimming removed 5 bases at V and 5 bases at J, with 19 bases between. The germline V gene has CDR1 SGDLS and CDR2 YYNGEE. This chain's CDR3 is CASSSSGTHLETQYF. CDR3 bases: TGTGCCAGCAGTTCATCCGGGACACACCTCGAGACCCAGTACTTC.

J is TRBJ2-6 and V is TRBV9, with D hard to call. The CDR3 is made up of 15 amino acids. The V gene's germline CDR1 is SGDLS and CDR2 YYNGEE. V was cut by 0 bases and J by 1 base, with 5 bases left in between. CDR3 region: CASSVEGSGANVLTF. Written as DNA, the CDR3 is TGTGCCAGCAGCGTAGAAGGGTCTGGGGCCAACGTCCTGACTTTC.

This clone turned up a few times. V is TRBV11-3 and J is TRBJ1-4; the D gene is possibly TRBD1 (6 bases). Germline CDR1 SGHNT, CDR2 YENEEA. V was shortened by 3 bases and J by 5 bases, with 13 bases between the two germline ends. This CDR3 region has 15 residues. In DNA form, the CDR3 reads TGTGCCAGCAGCTTCTGGAAGGGGGGAAATGAAAAACTGTTTTTT. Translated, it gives CASSFWKGGNEKLFF.

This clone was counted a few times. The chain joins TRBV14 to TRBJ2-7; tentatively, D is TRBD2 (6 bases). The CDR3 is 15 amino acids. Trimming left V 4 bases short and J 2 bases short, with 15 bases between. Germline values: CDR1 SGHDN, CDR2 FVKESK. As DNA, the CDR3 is TGTGCCAGCAGCCCGGGTGGGCGGGGCACCTACGAGCAGTACTTC. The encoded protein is CASSPGGRGTYEQYF.

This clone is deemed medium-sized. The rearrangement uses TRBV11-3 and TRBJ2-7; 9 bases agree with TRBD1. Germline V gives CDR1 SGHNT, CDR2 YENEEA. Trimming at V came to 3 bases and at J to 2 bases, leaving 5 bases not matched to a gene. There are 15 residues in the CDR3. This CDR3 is CASSFQQGAPYEQYF. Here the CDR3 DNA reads TGTGCCAGCAGCTTCCAACAGGGGGCTCCCTACGAGCAGTACTTC.

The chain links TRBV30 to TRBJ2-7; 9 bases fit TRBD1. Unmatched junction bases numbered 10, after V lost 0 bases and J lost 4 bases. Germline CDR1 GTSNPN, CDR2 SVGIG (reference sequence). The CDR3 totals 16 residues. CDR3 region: CAWSVAWGQGMYEQYF. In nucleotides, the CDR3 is TGTGCCTGGAGTGTAGCGTGGGGACAGGGAATGTACGAGCAGTACTTC.

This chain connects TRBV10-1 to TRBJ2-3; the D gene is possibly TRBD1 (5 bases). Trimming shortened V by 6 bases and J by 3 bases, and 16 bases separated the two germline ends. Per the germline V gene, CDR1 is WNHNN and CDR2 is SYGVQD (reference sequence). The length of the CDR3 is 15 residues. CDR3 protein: CASSGALGPTDTQYF. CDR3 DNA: TGCGCCAGCAGCGGAGCCCTGGGGCCGACAGATACGCAGTATTTT.

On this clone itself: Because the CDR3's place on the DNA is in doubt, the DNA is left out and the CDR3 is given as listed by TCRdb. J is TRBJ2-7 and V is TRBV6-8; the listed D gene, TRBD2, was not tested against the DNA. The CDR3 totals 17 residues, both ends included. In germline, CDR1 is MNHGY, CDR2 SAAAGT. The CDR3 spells CASSSSGLAGLSYEQYF.

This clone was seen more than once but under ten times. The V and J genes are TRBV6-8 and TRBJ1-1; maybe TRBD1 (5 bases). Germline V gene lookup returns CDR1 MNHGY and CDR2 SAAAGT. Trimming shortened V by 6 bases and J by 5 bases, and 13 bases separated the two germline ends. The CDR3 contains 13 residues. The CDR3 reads CASRSRRGTEAFF. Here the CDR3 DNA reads TGTGCCAGCAGATCCAGAAGGGGTACTGAAGCTTTCTTT.

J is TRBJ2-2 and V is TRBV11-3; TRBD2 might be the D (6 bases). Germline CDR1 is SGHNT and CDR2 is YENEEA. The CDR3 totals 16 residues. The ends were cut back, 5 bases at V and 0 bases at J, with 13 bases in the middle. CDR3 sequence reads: CASSLSGTPNTGELFF. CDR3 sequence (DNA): TGTGCCAGCAGCCTGTCCGGGACTCCGAACACCGGGGAGCTGTTTTTT.

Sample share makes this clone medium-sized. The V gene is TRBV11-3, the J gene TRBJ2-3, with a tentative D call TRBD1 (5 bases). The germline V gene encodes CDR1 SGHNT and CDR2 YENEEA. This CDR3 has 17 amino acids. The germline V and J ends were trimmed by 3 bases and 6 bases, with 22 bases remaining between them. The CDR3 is CASSFLGAFTSRDTQYF. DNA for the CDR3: TGTGCCAGCAGCTTTTTAGGGGCCTTTACCTCCAGGGATACGCAGTATTTT. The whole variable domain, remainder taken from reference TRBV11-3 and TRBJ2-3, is EAGVVQSPRYKIIEKKQPVAFWCNPISGHNTLYWYLQNLGQGPELLIRYENEEAVDDSQLPKDRFSAERLKGVDSTLKIQPAELGDSAVYLCASSFLGAFTSRDTQYFGPGTRLTVL.